These 26 T cell receptor beta chains were all obtained from the same sample, sequenced in a study of T cells expressing NK-cell markers. Each CDR3 protein gets one entry in TCRdb, which reprocessed the 5' RACE reads and gives no DNA. Its listing shows about 180,000 distinct CDR3 sequences. The material sequenced was blood T cells: a sorted CD56 or NKG2C T cell subset, CD4+ or CD8+ T cells, or bulk PBMC T cells (not recorded which). These receptors all come from a man aged 18 to 69 in good health.

The chain couples TRBV6-2 or TRBV6-3 to TRBJ2-7; the TCRdb D gene call, TRBD2, has no DNA to confirm it. In germline, CDR1 is MNHEY, CDR2 SVGEGT. The CDR3 extends over 15 amino acids. CDR3 amino acids: CASSERGGRSGEQYF.

The chain couples TRBV14 to TRBJ2-7. The CDR3 consists of 16 residues. CDR1 and CDR2 (germline): SGHDN, FVKESK. CDR3: CASSQDLGQPAYEQYF.

V usage is TRBV7-8 and J usage is TRBJ2-2; lacking DNA, the TRBD2 call made by TCRdb goes unchecked. Germline CDR1 is SGHVS and CDR2 is FQNEAQ. The CDR3 is 15 amino acids. CDR3 in amino acids: CASITSGGNTGELFF.

The gene calls are TRBV12-3 or TRBV12-4 and TRBJ2-5. The CDR3 totals 12 residues. CDR3: CASSPNKETQYF.

V usage is TRBV19 and J usage is TRBJ1-1; TCRdb gives TRBD1 as the D gene, but with no DNA this cannot be confirmed. The CDR3 is made up of 13 amino acids. Germline lookup yields CDR1 LNHDA and CDR2 SQIVND (reference sequence). The CDR3 reads CASGQGPGSEAFF.

This chain links TRBV6-5 with TRBJ1-1; the D gene TCRdb calls, TRBD1, cannot be checked with no DNA. The CDR3 totals 15 residues. The germline CDR1 and CDR2 sequences are MNHEY and SVGAGI. CDR3: CASSLVDRGHTEAFF.

The chain joins TRBV5-4 to TRBJ2-7; as DNA is missing, the TRBD2 call by TCRdb cannot be tested. The CDR3 extends over 16 amino acids. CDR1 and CDR2 from the germline V gene are SGHNT and YYREEE (reference sequence). CDR3 in amino acids: CASSLGRGFGSYEQYF. Using reference TRBV5-4 and TRBJ2-7 for the parts outside the CDR3, the full variable domain is ETGVTQSPTHLIKTRGQQVTLRCSSQSGHNTVSWYQQALGQGPQFIFQYYREEENGRGNFPPRFSGLQFPNYSSELNVNALELDDSALYLCASSLGRGFGSYEQYFGPGTRLTVT.

V gene TRBV10-3 combines with J gene TRBJ2-2. This CDR3 is 13 amino acids long. Germline CDR1 and CDR2: ENHRY and SYGVKD. The CDR3 sequence: CAIKDVDTGELFF.

V and J are TRBV6-5 and TRBJ1-2; the TCRdb D gene call, TRBD1, has no DNA to confirm it. Germline V CDR1 and CDR2: MNHEY, SVGAGI. This CDR3 region has 15 residues. The CDR3 sequence is CASSYQERGLYGYTF.

V and J are TRBV7-8 and TRBJ1-3. From germline, CDR1 is SGHVS and CDR2 FQNEAQ. The CDR3 sequence is 16 residues long. The CDR3 loop is CASSPEGMRSGNTIYF.

The gene calls are TRBV15 and TRBJ2-1; with no DNA, the TCRdb D assignment of TRBD2 cannot be verified. The length of the CDR3 is 16 residues. The V gene's germline CDR1 is LNHNV and CDR2 YYDKDF (reference sequence). CDR3 region: CATDQFLAGVQNEQFF.

The J gene is TRBJ2-3, the V gene TRBV27. The CDR3 consists of 16 residues. Germline V gene sequence: CDR1 MNHEY, CDR2 SMNVEV (reference sequence). The CDR3 protein is CASSLINSGGTDTQYF.

CDR3 protein: CASSIGTGGNEQFF. The rearrangement links TRBV27 to TRBJ2-1; TCRdb selects TRBD1, and the lack of DNA leaves this call unchecked. This CDR3 comprises 14 residues. Germline V gives CDR1 MNHEY, CDR2 SMNVEV (reference sequence).

The CDR3 sequence is CASSQEGTGNEQYF. The chain links TRBV4-1 to TRBJ2-7; TCRdb selects TRBD1, and the lack of DNA leaves this call unchecked. The CDR3 totals 14 residues. Germline lookup yields CDR1 MGHRA and CDR2 YSYEKL.

The rearrangement uses TRBV25-1 and TRBJ2-5; TCRdb reports TRBD2, a call that lacks DNA to check it against. Germline V gene sequence: CDR1 MGHDK, CDR2 SYGVNS. CDR3 length equals 15 residues. The CDR3 protein is CASSPGRSDLETQYF.

The chain is built from TRBV7-9 and TRBJ2-5; TCRdb's D gene call, TRBD1, goes unchecked for lack of DNA. The CDR3 length is 13 residues. Germline loops: CDR1 SEHNR, CDR2 FQNEAQ (reference sequence). The CDR3 is CATRRGGAETQYF. Looking up the rest from reference TRBV7-9 and TRBJ2-5 gives the full variable domain: DTGVSQNPRHKITKRGQNVTFRCDPISEHNRLYWYRQTLGQGPEFLTYFQNEAQLEKSRLLSDRFSAERPKGSFSTLEIQRTEQGDSAMYLCATRRGGAETQYFGPGTRLLVL.

The chain links TRBV6-1 to TRBJ2-5; without DNA, the TCRdb call of TRBD2 cannot be checked. CDR3 length equals 15 residues. CDR1 and CDR2 (germline): MNHNS, SASEGT. The CDR3: CASRKVLAGQETQYF.

The V and J genes are TRBV7-9 and TRBJ1-5. There are 16 residues in the CDR3. Germline V gene lookup returns CDR1 SEHNR and CDR2 FQNEAQ (reference sequence). CDR3 region: CASSLDGSFSNQPQHF.

V and J are TRBV12-3 or TRBV12-4 and TRBJ1-1. The CDR3 consists of 13 residues. The CDR3 sequence: CASRVSLDTEAFF.

This sequence joins TRBV7-2 and TRBJ1-2. The CDR3 is made up of 14 amino acids. CDR1 and CDR2 (germline): SGHTA, FQGNSA. CDR3 protein: CASSSDYDNYGYTF.

This rearrangement joins TRBV3-1 to TRBJ2-7; TCRdb designates TRBD2, a call that cannot be tested without DNA. The germline CDR1 and CDR2 sequences are LGHDT and YNNKEL (reference sequence). CDR3 length: 16 amino acids. CDR3: CASSQASGGITGEQYF.

The chain employs TRBV24-1 and TRBJ2-2; TCRdb reports TRBD1, a call that lacks DNA to check it against. Germline CDR1 and CDR2: KGHDR and SFDVKD. This CDR3 region has 20 residues. This CDR3 reads CATSDPMTGRVGRNTGELFF.

The rearrangement joins TRBV14 to TRBJ2-1; TCRdb designates TRBD2, a call that cannot be tested without DNA. Germline CDR1 reads SGHDN; CDR2 reads FVKESK. The CDR3 has 20 residues. CDR3: CASSLRTGTSGTSSYNEQFF.

The J gene is TRBJ2-1, the V gene TRBV5-1. Germline V gene data show CDR1 as SGHRS and CDR2 as YFSETQ. The CDR3 loop spans 11 amino acids. CDR3 loop: CASSFSNEQFF.

The chain links TRBV27 to TRBJ1-5; TCRdb indicates TRBD1, and absent DNA this call remains unverified. The CDR3 is made up of 14 amino acids. The germline V gene has CDR1 MNHEY and CDR2 SMNVEV (reference sequence). CDR3 residues: CASTSGGLGQPQHF.

The gene calls are TRBV5-1 and TRBJ2-2; lacking DNA, the TRBD1 call made by TCRdb goes unchecked. CDR1 is SGHRS and CDR2 is YFSETQ in the germline V gene. This CDR3 is built from 16 residues. The CDR3 sequence: CASSLVGTRPTGELFF.